This TCR beta chain was documented in a study of breast tumors, draining lymph nodes, adjacent tissues. Study-level results: Luminal-like breast cancer showed significantly higher tumor–nontumor repertoire similarity than basal-like. Tumor TCR diversity was below lymph nodes but above nontumor tissue. That most tumor T cells come from lymph nodes remained unproven.

This clonotype was detected many times. The target antigen is unknown. The trim removed 3 bases at V and 5 bases at J, leaving 8 bases unmatched. Germline V gene sequence: CDR1 SGHRS, CDR2 YFSETQ. CDR3 length equals 14 residues. MiXCR, run by TCRdb on the multiplex PCR reads, gives a single entry per CDR3 protein. The data show fewer than 150,000 distinct CDR3 sequences, around 20% seen once. Axillary draining lymph nodes of breast cancer patients supplied the node samples. The gene calls are TRBV5-1 and TRBJ2-7; 7 nucleotides align to TRBD1. The sequenced material came from axillary lymph node tissue. The sequence came from a female donor with breast cancer. Some clones in this sample may be carry-over from other donors' samples. The DNA of the CDR3 is TGCGCCAGCAGCTGGTCGGACAGGCATGACGAGCAGTACTTC. The encoded protein is CASSWSDRHDEQYF.